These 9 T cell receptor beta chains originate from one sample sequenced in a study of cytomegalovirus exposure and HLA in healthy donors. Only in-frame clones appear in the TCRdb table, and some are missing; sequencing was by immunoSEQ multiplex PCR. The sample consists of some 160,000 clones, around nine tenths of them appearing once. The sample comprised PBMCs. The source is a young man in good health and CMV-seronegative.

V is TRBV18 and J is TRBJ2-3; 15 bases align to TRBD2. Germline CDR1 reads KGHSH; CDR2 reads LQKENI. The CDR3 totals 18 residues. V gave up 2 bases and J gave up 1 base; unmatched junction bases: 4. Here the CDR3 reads CASSPTGLAGGGTDTQYF. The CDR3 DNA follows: TGTGCCAGCTCACCAACCGGACTAGCGGGGGGGGGCACAGATACGCAGTATTTT.

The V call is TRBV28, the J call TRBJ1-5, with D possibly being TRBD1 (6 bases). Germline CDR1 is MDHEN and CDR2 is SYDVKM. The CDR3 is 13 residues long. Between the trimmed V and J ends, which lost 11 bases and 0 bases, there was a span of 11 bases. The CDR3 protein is CAGGANSNQPQHF. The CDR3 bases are TGTGCCGGGGGGGCCAATAGCAATCAGCCCCAGCATTTT.

CDR3 region: CASSIFGLADLVPDTQYF. CDR3 sequence (DNA): TGTGCCAGTAGTATTTTCGGTCTAGCGGACCTAGTCCCAGATACGCAGTATTTT. The V call is TRBV19, the J call TRBJ2-3, with 7 bases aligning to TRBD2. Per germline, CDR1 LNHDA and CDR2 SQIVND (reference sequence). V shed 3 bases, J shed 4 bases, and the junction held 16 bases outside the gene matches. This CDR3 has 18 residues.

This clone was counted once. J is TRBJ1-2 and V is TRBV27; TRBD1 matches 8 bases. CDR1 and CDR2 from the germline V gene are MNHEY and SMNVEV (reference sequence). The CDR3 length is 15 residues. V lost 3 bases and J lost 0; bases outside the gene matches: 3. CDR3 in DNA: TGTGCCAGCAGTTTGTCAGGGGGCGCTAACTATGGCTACACCTTC. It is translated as CASSLSGGANYGYTF.

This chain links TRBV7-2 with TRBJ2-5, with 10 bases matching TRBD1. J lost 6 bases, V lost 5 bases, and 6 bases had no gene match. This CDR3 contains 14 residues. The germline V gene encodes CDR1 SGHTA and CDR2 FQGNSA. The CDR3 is CASSLDRGRKTQYF. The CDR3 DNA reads TGTGCCAGCAGCCTCGACAGGGGGCGAAAGACCCAGTACTTC.

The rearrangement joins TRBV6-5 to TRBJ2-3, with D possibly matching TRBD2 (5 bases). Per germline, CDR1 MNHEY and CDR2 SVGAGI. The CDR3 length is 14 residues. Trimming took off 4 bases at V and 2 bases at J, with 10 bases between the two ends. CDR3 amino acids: CASSLARFTDTQYF. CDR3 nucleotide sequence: TGTGCCAGCAGTTTAGCGCGTTTCACAGATACGCAGTATTTT.

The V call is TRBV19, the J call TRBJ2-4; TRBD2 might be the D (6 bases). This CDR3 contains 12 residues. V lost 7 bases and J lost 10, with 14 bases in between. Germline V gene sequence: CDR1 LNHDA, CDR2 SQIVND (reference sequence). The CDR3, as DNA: TGTGCCAGTACCGACCCCCGGGGGATTCAGTACTTC. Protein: CASTDPRGIQYF.

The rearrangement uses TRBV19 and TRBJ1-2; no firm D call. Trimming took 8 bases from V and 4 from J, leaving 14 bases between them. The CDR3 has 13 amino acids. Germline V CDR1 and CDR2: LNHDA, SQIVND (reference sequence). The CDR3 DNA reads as TGTGCCAGTGCTGAACAGCCACTCTATGGCTACACCTTC. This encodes CASAEQPLYGYTF. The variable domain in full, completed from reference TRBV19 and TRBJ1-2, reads DGGITQSPKYLFRKEGQNVTLSCEQNLNHDAMYWYRQDPGQGLRLIYYSQIVNDFQKGDIAEGYSVSREKKESFPLTVTSAQKNPTAFYLCASAEQPLYGYTFGSGTRLTVV.

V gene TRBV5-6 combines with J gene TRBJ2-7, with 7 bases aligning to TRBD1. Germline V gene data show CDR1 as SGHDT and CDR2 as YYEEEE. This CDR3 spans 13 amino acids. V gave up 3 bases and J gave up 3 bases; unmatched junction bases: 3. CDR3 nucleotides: TGTGCCAGCAGCTCTACAGGGGTCTACGAGCAGTACTTC. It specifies CASSSTGVYEQYF. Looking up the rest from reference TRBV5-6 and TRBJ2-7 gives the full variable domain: DAGVTQSPTHLIKTRGQQVTLRCSPKSGHDTVSWYQQALGQGPQFIFQYYEEEERQRGNFPDRFSGHQFPNYSSELNVNALLLGDSALYLCASSSTGVYEQYFGPGTRLTVT.